The present entry profiles one TCR beta chain with its context. Its antigen is not identified. This record belongs to a study of blood T cells in healthy people across ages. Then a second PCR, running about 6 to 12 cycles, was carried out with a sample-barcoded 5' primer and a J-beta primer mix. Every molecule of cDNA carried a tag from a template-switch adaptor with 12 random nucleotides. TCRdb independently ran MiXCR on the 5' RACE reads; one entry per CDR3 protein. Of hundreds of thousands of distinct CDR3 sequences detected, roughly 60% appear once; the ten largest clones hold 20% to 25%. Study-wide results and caveats: Both higher diversity and more naive CD4+ cells marked long-lived donors when set against aged donors. Unknown donor CMV status possibly confounded expanded clonotype changes. Because sorting was not performed, PBMCs prevented conclusive naive versus antigen-experienced comparison.

Trimming cost V 6 bases and J 4 bases; bases outside gene matches: 5. This CDR3 is built from 14 residues. CDR1 and CDR2 from the germline V gene are LGHNA and YNFKEQ. Material: blood. The chain employs TRBV4-2 and TRBJ2-2; TRBD1 aligns across 7 bases. The TCR comes from a man aged 25-45 years in good health. CDR3 nucleotide sequence: TGTGCCAGCAGTCATCCAGGGGGCACCGGGGAGCTGTTTTTT. It encodes CASSHPGGTGELFF.